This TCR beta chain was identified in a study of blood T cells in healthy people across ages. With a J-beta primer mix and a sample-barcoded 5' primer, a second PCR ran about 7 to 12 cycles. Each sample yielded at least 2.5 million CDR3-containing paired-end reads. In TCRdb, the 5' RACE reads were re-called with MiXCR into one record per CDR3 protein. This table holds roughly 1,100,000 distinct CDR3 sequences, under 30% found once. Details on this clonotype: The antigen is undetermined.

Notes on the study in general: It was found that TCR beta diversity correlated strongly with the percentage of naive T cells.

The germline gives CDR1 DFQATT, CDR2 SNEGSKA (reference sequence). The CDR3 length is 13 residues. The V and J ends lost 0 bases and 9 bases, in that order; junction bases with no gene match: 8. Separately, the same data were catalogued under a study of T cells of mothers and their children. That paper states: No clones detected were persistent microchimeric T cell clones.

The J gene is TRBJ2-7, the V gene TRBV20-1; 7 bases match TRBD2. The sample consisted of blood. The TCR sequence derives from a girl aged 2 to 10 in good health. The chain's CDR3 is CSARDGIAGGQYF. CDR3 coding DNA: TGCAGTGCTAGAGATGGAATAGCGGGTGGGCAGTACTTC.